The 7 T cell receptor beta chains listed next were all sequenced from one sample in a study of blood T cell repertoires in COVID-19. TCRdb's copy holds only in-frame clones and misses some; the assay was immunoSEQ multiplex PCR. This table holds fewer than 200,000 clones, approximately 85% found once. Sequenced material: peripheral blood. All receptors come from a man aged 55-75 years who had recovered from COVID-19.

This rearrangement joins TRBV30 to TRBJ1-2, with 9 bases fitting TRBD1. The CDR3 has 12 residues. Germline trimming cut 1 base from V and 7 bases from J; bases unmatched to any gene: 1. The germline V gene has CDR1 GTSNPN and CDR2 SVGIG (reference sequence). The CDR3 DNA is TGTGCCTGGAGTGCGACAGGGGGTGGCTACACCTTC. This gives the protein CAWSATGGGYTF.

CDR3 sequence (DNA): TGCGCCAGCAGCCAAGAACGGGGGGGCCCAGATACGCAGTATTTT. It encodes CASSQERGGPDTQYF. The V and J genes are TRBV4-3 and TRBJ2-3, with TRBD2 matching 8 bases. The ends lost 0 bases at V and 4 bases at J; junction bases unmatched: 3. Germline CDR1 LGHNA, CDR2 YSLEER. The CDR3 runs to 15 residues.

J is TRBJ2-7 and V is TRBV6-5; 7 bases match TRBD1. This CDR3 has 14 amino acids. V trimming: 6 bases; J trimming: 5 bases; junction bases outside the gene matches: 10. Germline V lookup: CDR1 MNHEY, CDR2 SVGAGI. The CDR3 bases are TGTGCCAGCAGCGACAGGGATCGGTCGAACGAGCAGTACTTC. Amino acids: CASSDRDRSNEQYF.

This clone was picked up a small number of times. V and J are TRBV5-4 and TRBJ2-3, with TRBD2 as a possible D gene (5 bases). This CDR3 has 14 residues. Between the trimmed V and J ends, which lost 0 bases and 4 bases, there was a span of 9 bases. The germline CDR1 and CDR2 sequences are SGHNT and YYREEE (reference sequence). The CDR3 nucleotides read TGTGCCAGCAGCTTGGTTACCGGGGCAGATACGCAGTATTTT. Translating gives CASSLVTGADTQYF.

The rearrangement links TRBV7-9 to TRBJ2-7; 10 bases are shared with TRBD1. The CDR3 totals 14 residues. V lost 7 bases to trimming and J lost 2 bases; unmatched junction nucleotides: 5. From germline, CDR1 is SEHNR and CDR2 FQNEAQ (reference sequence). CDR3 nucleotide sequence: TGTGCCAGCAATTCCGGGACAGGGGCCTACGAGCAGTACTTC. Translated: CASNSGTGAYEQYF.

The count of this clone is one. V usage is TRBV5-1 and J usage is TRBJ1-3; D is possibly TRBD1 (5 bases). V shed 0 bases and J shed 1 base, with 8 bases lying between them. In germline, CDR1 is SGHRS, CDR2 YFSETQ. The CDR3 spans 15 residues. CDR3 nucleotides: TGCGCCAGCAGCTTGGCGGCAGGGTCTGGAAACACCATATATTTT. Translation: CASSLAAGSGNTIYF.

The rearrangement joins TRBV3-1 (or the pseudogene TRBV3-2) to TRBJ1-4; no clear D gene. Germline V lookup: CDR1 LGHDT, CDR2 YNNKEL (reference sequence). The CDR3 covers 15 residues. The V and J ends lost 2 bases and 4 bases respectively, with 11 bases between them. CDR3 nucleotide sequence: TGTGCCAGCAGCCAAACTGGAGGGTATAATGAAAAACTGTTTTTT. Translation: CASSQTGGYNEKLFF.